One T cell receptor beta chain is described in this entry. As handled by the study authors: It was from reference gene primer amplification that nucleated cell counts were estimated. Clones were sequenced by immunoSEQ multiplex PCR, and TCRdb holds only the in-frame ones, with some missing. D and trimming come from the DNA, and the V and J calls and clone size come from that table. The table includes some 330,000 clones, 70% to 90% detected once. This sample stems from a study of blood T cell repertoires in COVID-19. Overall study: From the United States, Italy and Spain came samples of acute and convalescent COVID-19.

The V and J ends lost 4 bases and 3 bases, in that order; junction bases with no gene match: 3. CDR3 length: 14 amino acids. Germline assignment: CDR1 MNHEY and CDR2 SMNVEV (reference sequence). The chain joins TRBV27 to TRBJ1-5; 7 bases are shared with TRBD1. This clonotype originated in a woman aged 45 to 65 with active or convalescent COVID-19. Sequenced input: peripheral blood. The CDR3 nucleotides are TGTGCCAGCAGTTCGACAGGGATCAATCAGCCCCAGCATTTT. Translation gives CASSSTGINQPQHF.